The rows below give T cell receptor beta chains drawn from one sample of a study of T-cell memory formation after mild COVID-19. TCRdb reprocessed the 5' RACE reads with MiXCR, giving one entry per CDR3 protein. The data show about 360,000 distinct CDR3 sequences, approximately 12% seen once. Sequenced input: PBMCs or a T cell subset sorted from them (not recorded which). These receptors were collected from a man aged 18 to 30 who had mild COVID-19 (a few samples of this study predate the infection). Cell type and time point are not known. Both conserved end residues are part of each CDR3. The D gene is left open where the match is weak. Clone size appears in some rows only: once, few, many, or a class for an expanded clone.

TRBJ2-3 | TRBD2 | TRBV9 | NA | CASSVAPGGLAGVKTDTQYF | TGTGCCAGCAGCGTAGCCCCCGGGGGACTAGCGGGGGTCAAAACAGATACGCAGTATTTT
TRBJ1-5 | NA | TRBV28 | few | CASLRRIGVTHHF | TGTGCCAGCTTAAGGAGGATTGGGGTAACCCATCATTTT
TRBJ2-7 | TRBD1 | TRBV10-3 | few | CAISERQGSYEQYF | TGTGCCATCAGCGAGAGACAGGGCTCCTACGAGCAGTACTTC
TRBJ2-5 | NA | TRBV15 | few | CATSRASETQYF | TGTGCCACCAGCAGGGCTTCGGAGACCCAGTACTTC
TRBJ1-1 | NA | TRBV19 | NA | CASSIARLTEAFF | TGTGCCAGTAGTATAGCAAGGCTGACTGAAGCTTTCTTT
TRBJ1-1 | NA | TRBV9 | few | CASSVGEGGEAFF | TGTGCCAGCAGCGTAGGAGAAGGCGGTGAAGCTTTCTTT
TRBJ2-1 | TRBD1 | TRBV27 | few | CASSLQGARYNEQFF | TGTGCCAGCAGTTTACAGGGGGCCCGCTACAATGAGCAGTTCTTC
TRBJ2-3 | NA | TRBV29-1 | NA | CSVDGLLPSTDTQYF | TGCAGCGTTGATGGCTTGCTACCCAGCACAGATACGCAGTATTTT
TRBJ2-3 | NA | TRBV9 | NA | CASSVGSGIDTQYF | TGTGCCAGCAGCGTAGGATCTGGCATAGATACGCAGTATTTT
TRBJ1-1 | NA | TRBV6-5 | NA | CASRPQGTNTEAFF | TGTGCCAGCAGACCCCAGGGGACGAACACTGAAGCTTTCTTT
TRBJ1-2 | NA | TRBV7-2 | NA | CASSLDSANYGYTF | TGTGCCAGCAGCTTAGATTCAGCTAACTATGGCTACACCTTC
TRBJ1-5 | NA | TRBV25-1 | NA | CASSESGTRSNQPQHF | TGTGCCAGCAGTGAATCCGGGACACGTAGCAATCAGCCCCAGCATTTT
TRBJ1-2 | NA | TRBV4-3 | NA | CASSQDRQSWNYGYTF | TGCGCCAGCAGCCAAGATCGGCAATCCTGGAACTATGGCTACACCTTC
TRBJ1-1 | NA | TRBV12-3/TRBV12-4 | many | CASSLWGHGTEAFF | TGTGCCAGCAGTTTATGGGGGCACGGCACTGAAGCTTTCTTT
TRBJ2-2 | NA | TRBV7-8 | few | CASSLVPGTIFTGELFF | TGTGCCAGCAGCTTAGTCCCCGGGACAATATTCACCGGGGAGCTGTTTTTT
TRBJ2-5 | TRBD1 | TRBV4-1 | NA | CASSQHQGAPPETQYF | TGCGCCAGCAGCCAACATCAGGGGGCGCCCCCAGAGACCCAGTACTTC
TRBJ1-2 | NA | TRBV7-9 | few | CASSPGLTHNYGYTF | TGTGCCAGCAGCCCAGGACTGACTCATAACTATGGCTACACCTTC
TRBJ2-1 | TRBD1 | TRBV29-1 | few | CSVVRDRGYNEQFF | TGCAGCGTTGTAAGGGACAGGGGCTACAATGAGCAGTTCTTC
TRBJ2-6 | NA | TRBV9 | few | CASSVAPGSGANVLTF | TGTGCCAGCAGCGTAGCTCCAGGCTCTGGGGCCAACGTCCTGACTTTC
TRBJ2-1 | NA | TRBV9 | few | CASSIGGGRLNEQFF | TGTGCCAGCAGCATCGGTGGGGGCCGCTTGAATGAGCAGTTCTTC
TRBJ1-6 | NA | TRBV5-1 | few | CASSPKRGDSPLHF | TGCGCCAGCAGCCCCAAAAGGGGGGATTCACCCCTCCACTTT
TRBJ1-5 | NA | TRBV19 | NA | CASSIGAENQPQHF | TGTGCCAGTAGTATAGGGGCAGAGAATCAGCCCCAGCATTTT
TRBJ2-7 | TRBD2 | TRBV20-1 | NA | CSASGAGGGSYEQYF | TGCAGTGCTAGTGGCGCTGGCGGGGGATCCTACGAGCAGTACTTC
TRBJ2-3 | NA | TRBV7-3 | NA | CASSLTAGLTDTQYF | TGTGCCAGCAGCTTAACGGCGGGGCTTACAGATACGCAGTATTTT
TRBJ1-2 | NA | TRBV4-1 | NA | CASSQDRRRESANYGYTF | TGCGCCAGCAGCCAAGATAGGAGGAGGGAATCCGCTAACTATGGCTACACCTTC
TRBJ1-1 | NA | TRBV6-5 | NA | CASSLLPNTEAFF | TGTGCCAGCAGCCTACTGCCGAACACTGAAGCTTTCTTT
TRBJ2-7 | NA | TRBV3-1 | NA | CASLGPSYEQYF | TGTGCCAGCCTGGGACCTTCCTACGAGCAGTACTTC
TRBJ2-3 | NA | TRBV5-4 | NA | CASSFDGVGTDTQYF | TGTGCCAGCAGCTTTGATGGGGTCGGCACAGATACGCAGTATTTT
TRBJ2-1 | NA | TRBV7-9 | few | CASSSDAPPEQFF | TGTGCCAGCAGCTCGGATGCCCCGCCGGAGCAGTTCTTC
TRBJ2-5 | TRBD1 | TRBV4-1 | NA | CASSQRQGDQETQYF | TGCGCCAGCAGCCAGAGACAGGGGGACCAAGAGACCCAGTACTTC